Included here is one T cell receptor (beta chain) sequence, with context. Its antigen is currently unknown. The sample belongs to a study of shared clonotypes between healthy human individuals. Germline V gene sequence: CDR1 SGHTA, CDR2 FQGNSA. V was trimmed by 7 bases and J by 1 base, leaving 13 bases between them. The CDR3 consists of 14 residues. TCRdb's copy holds only in-frame clones and misses some; the assay was immunoSEQ multiplex PCR. The top ten clones hold around 0.45% of a sample with about 1.5 million clones, approximately 98% of them seen once. Whole-study findings and limits: Rarefaction indicated that sorted-subset sequencing remained incomplete although depth was large.

The sample comprised naive CD4+ T cells sorted from blood. Subset denoted: CD45RA+ positively selected. The chain employs TRBV7-2 and TRBJ2-5; D is perhaps TRBD2 (6 bases). This TCR was recovered from a man aged 30 to 45 in good health. This chain's CDR3 is CASTRSGSQETQYF. The CDR3 DNA reads TGTGCCAGCACCAGGAGCGGGTCCCAAGAGACCCAGTACTTC.